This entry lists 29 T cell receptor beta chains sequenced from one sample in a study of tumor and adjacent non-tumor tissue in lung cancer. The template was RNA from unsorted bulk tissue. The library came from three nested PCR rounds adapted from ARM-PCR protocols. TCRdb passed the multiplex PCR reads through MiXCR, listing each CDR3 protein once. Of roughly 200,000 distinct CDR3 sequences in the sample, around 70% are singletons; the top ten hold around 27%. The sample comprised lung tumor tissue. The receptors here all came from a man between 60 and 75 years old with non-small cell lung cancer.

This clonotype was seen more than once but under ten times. The CDR3: CASGSQGSGNTIYF. The CDR3 DNA sequence: TGTGCCAGCGGGTCACAGGGATCTGGAAACACCATATATTTT. This chain joins TRBV12-3 or TRBV12-4 and TRBJ1-3, with a tentative D call TRBD1 (6 bases). The CDR3 contains 14 residues. The ends were cut back, 8 bases at V and 1 base at J, with 12 bases in the middle.

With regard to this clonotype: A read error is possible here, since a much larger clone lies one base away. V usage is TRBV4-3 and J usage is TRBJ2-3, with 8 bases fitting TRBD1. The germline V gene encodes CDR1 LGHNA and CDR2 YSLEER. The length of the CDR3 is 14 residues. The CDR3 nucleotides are TGCGCCAGCACCCAAGACAGGGGCGCAGATACGCAGTATTTT. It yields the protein CASTQDRGADTQYF.

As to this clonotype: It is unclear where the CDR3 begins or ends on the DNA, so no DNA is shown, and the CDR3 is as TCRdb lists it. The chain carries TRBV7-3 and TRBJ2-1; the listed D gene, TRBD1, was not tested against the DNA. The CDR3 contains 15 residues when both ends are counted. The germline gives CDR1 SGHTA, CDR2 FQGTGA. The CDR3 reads CASSLRAGGYNEQFF.

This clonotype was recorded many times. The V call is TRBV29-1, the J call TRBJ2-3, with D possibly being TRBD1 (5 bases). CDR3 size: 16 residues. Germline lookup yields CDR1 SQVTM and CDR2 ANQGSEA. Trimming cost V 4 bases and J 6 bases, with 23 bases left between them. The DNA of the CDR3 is TGCAGCGTTGTAAGTTGGACACCGACCTTTCGTGATACGCAGTATTTT. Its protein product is CSVVSWTPTFRDTQYF.

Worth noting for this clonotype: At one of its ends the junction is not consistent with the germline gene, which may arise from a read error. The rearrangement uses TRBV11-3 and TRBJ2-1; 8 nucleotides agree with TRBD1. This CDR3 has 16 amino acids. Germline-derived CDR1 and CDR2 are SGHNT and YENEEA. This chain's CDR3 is CASSHGMGQDYNEQFF. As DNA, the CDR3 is TGTGCCAGCAGCCATGGGATGGGACAGGACTACAATGAACAGTTCTTC.

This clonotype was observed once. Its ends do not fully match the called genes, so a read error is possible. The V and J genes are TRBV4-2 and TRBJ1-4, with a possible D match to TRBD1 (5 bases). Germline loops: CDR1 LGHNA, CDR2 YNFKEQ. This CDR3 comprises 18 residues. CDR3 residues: CASSQDGASQATNDKLIF. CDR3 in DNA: TGTGCCAGCAGCCAAGACGGTGCGTCACAGGCAACTAATGATAAACTGATTTTT.

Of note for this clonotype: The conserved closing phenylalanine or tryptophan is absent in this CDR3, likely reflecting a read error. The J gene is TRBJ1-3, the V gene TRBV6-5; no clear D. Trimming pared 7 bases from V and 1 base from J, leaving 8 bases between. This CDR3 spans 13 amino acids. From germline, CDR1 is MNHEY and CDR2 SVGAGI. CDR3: CASKEGSGNTIYL. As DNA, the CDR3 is TGTGCCAGCAAGGAGGGATCTGGAAACACCATATATCTT.

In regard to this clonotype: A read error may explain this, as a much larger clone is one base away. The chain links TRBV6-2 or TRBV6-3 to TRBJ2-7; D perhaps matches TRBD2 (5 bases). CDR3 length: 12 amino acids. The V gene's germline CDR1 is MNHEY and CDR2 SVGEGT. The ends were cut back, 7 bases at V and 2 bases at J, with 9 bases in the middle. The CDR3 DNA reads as TGTGCCAGCACCGAGAGGGCCTACGAGCAGTACTTC. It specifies CASTERAYEQYF.

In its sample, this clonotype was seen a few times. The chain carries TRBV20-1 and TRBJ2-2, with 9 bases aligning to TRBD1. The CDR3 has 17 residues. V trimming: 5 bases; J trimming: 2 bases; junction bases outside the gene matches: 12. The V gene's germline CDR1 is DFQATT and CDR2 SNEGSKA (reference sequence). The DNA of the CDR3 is TGCAGTGCTGGTTCGGGGACAGGGCGGACCAACACCGGGGAGCTGTTTTTT. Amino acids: CSAGSGTGRTNTGELFF.

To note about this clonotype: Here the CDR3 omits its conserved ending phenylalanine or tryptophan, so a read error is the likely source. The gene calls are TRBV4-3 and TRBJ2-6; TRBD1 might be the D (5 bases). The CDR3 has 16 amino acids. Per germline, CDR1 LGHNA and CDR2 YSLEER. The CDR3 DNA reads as TGCGCCAGCAGCCAAGAGGCGGTCTCTGGGGCTAACGTCCTGACTATC. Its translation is CASSQEAVSGANVLTI.

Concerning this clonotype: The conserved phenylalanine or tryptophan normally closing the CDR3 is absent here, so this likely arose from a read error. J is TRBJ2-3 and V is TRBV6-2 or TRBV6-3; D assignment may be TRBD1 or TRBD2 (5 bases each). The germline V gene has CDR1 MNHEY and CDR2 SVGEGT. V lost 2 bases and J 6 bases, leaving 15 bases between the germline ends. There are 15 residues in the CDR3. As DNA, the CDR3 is TGTGCCAGCAGTTACCGCAGGGTGGGACGGGATACGCAGTATTGT. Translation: CASSYRRVGRDTQYC.

The CDR3 DNA follows: TGTGCCAGCAGCTTGGCAGTAGGGGTAATCGGGTACGAGCAGTACTTC. Translating it yields CASSLAVGVIGYEQYF. The chain combines TRBV5-4 with TRBJ2-7; D might be TRBD1 (5 bases). Germline CDR1 reads SGHNT; CDR2 reads YYREEE (reference sequence). Trimming took 0 bases from V and 4 from J, leaving 17 bases between them. The CDR3 is 16 residues long.

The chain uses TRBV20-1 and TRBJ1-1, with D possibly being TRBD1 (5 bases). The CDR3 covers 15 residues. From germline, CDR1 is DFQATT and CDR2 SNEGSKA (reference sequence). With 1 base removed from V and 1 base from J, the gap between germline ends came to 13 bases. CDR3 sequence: CSARVPDGTNTEAFF. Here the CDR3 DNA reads TGCAGTGCTAGAGTCCCCGACGGGACGAACACTGAAGCTTTCTTT.

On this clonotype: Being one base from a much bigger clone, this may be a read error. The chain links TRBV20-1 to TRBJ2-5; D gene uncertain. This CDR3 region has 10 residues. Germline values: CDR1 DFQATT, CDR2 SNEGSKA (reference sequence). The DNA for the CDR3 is TGCAGTCCTAGAGCGGAGACCCAGTACTTC. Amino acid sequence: CSPRAETQYF.

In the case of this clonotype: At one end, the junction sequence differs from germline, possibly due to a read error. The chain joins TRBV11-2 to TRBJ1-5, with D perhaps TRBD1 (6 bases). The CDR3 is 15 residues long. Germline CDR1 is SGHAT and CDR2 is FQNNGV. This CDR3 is CASSSGTLSKQPQHF. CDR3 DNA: TGCGCCAGCAGCTCTGGGACACTAAGCAAACAGCCCCAGCATTTT. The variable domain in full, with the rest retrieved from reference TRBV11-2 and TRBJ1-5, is EAGVAQSPRYKIIEKRQSVAFWCNPISGHATLYWYQQILGQGPKLLIQFQNNGVVDDSQLPKDRFSAERLKGVDSTLKIQPAKLEDSAVYLCASSSGTLSKQPQHFGDGTRLSIL.

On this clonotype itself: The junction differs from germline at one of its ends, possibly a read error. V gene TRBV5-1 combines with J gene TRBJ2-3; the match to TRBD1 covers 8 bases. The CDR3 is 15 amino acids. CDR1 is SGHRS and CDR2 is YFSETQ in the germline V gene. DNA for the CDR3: TGCGCCAGCAGCAAGGACAGGGTAGCCACAGATACACAGTATTTT. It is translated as CASSKDRVATDTQYF.

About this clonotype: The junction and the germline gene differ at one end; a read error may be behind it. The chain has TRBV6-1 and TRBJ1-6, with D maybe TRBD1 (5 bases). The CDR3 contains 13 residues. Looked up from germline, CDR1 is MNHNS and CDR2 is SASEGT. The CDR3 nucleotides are TGTGCCAGCGGGACCGAAAATAATTCAACCCTCCGCTTT. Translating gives CASGTENNSTLRF.

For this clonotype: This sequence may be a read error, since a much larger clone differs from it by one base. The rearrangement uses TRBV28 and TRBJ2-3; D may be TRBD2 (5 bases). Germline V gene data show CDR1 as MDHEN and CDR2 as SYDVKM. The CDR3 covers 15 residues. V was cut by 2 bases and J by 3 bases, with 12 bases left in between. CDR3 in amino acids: CASSLGRLFTDTQYF. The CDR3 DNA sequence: TGTGCCAGCAGTTTAGGGAGACTCTTTACAGATACGCAGTATTTT.

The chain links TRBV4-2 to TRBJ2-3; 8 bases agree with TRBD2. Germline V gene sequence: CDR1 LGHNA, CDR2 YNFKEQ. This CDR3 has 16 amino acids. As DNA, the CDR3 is TGTACTAGCGGCCAAGAAGTCGGGAGGGGGACAGATACGCAGTATTTT. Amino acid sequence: CTSGQEVGRGTDTQYF.

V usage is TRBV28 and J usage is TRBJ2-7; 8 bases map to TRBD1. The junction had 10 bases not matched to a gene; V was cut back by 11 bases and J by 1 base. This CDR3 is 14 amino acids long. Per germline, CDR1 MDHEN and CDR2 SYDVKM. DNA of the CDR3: TGTGCCCGCACGACCGGGACAGGATCCTACGAGCAGTACTTC. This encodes CARTTGTGSYEQYF.

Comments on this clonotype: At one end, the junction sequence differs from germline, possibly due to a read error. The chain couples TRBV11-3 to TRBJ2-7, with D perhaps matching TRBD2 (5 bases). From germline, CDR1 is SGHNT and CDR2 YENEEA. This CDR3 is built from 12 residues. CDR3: CASNSRGNEHYF. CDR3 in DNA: TGTGCCAGCAACTCCCGAGGGAACGAGCACTACTTC.

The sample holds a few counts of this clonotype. The DNA of the CDR3 is TGTGCCAGCAGTTTACGTGGGACTGGACACAATGAGCAGTTCTTC. Translating gives CASSLRGTGHNEQFF. The J gene is TRBJ2-1, the V gene TRBV12-3 or TRBV12-4, with D possibly TRBD2 on 6 matching bases. The CDR3 has 15 residues. V gave up 2 bases and J gave up 5 bases, with 13 bases separating them.

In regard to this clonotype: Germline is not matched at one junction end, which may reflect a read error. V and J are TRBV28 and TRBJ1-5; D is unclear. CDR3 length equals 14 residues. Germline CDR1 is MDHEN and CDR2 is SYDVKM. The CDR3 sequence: CASHLRYSNQPQNF. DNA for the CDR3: TGTGCCAGTCACCTTCGCTATAGCAATCAGCCCCAGAATTTT.

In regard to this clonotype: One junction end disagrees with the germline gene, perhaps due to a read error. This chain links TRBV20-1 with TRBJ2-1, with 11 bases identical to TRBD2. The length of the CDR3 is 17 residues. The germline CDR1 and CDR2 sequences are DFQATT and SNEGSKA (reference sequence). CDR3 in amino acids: CSARGVGLAGAPDEQFF. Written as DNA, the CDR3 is TGCAGTGCTAGGGGCGTAGGACTAGCGGGTGCTCCAGATGAACAGTTCTTC.

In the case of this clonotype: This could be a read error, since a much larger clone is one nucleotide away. The CDR3 spells CSATQAFAKYIQYF. The CDR3 region has the DNA TGCAGTGCTACCCAGGCGTTCGCCAAATACATTCAGTACTTC. The V and J genes are TRBV20-1 and TRBJ2-4; no reliable D call. The CDR3 runs to 14 residues. Germline CDR1 reads DFQATT; CDR2 reads SNEGSKA (reference sequence).

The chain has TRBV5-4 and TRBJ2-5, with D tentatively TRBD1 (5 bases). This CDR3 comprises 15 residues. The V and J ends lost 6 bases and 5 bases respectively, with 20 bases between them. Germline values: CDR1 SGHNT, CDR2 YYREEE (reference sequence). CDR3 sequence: CASTPQGTYMETQYF. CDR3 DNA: TGTGCCAGCACCCCGCAGGGAACCTATATGGAGACCCAGTACTTC.

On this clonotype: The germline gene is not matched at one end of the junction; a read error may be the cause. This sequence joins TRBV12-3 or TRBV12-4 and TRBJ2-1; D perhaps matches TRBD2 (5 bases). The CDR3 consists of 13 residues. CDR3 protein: CASTVVGVDDQFF. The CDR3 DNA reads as TGTGCCAGCACCGTAGTGGGAGTGGATGATCAGTTCTTC.

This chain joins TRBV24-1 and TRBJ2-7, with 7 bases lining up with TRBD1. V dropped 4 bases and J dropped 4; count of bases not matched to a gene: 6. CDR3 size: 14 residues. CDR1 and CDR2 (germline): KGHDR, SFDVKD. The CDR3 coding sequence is TGTGCCACCAGTGACGCTTGGGACAGATACGAGCAGTACTTC. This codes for CATSDAWDRYEQYF.

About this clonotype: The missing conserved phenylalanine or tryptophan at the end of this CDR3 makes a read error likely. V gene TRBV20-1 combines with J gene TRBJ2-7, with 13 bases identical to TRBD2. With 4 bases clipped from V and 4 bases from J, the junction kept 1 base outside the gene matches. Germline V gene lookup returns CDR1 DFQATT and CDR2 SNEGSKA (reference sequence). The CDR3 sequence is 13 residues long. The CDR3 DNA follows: TGCAGTGCTACGGGACTAGCGGGATACGAGCAGTACTCA. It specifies CSATGLAGYEQYS.